Given below is one T cell receptor (beta chain) in context. Its target is unknown. This specimen belongs to a study of T cell repertoires in cytomegalovirus infection. Study background: Through public TCR beta signatures, both CMV infection and matching HLA type were indicated. General study points: Ex vivo, HLA-C-restricted CMV-specific TCR beta clonotypes prevailed over the rest of the response.

This CDR3 has 17 amino acids. V lost 10 bases to trimming and J lost 0 bases; unmatched junction nucleotides: 12. Germline loops: CDR1 SGHDT, CDR2 YYEEEE. TCRdb recomputed calls from the reads with MiXCR, one row per CDR3 protein. Of about 220,000 distinct CDR3 sequences in the sample, 35% to 40% are singletons; the top ten hold about 60%. V gene TRBV5-6 combines with J gene TRBJ2-6; 8 bases are a match to TRBD1. This receptor was obtained from a human donor in good health (CMV status not recorded). Some clones in this sample may be carry-over from other donors' samples. The sequencing here drew on CD8+ T cells from cultured PBMCs, taken from culture after CMV antigen stimulation. The CDR3: CAVTTGGVRSGANVLTF. CDR3 nucleotide sequence: TGTGCCGTAACCACAGGGGGTGTTCGCTCTGGGGCCAACGTCCTGACTTTC.